Presented here are 15 T cell receptor beta chains from one specimen sequenced in a study of monozygotic twins with inflammatory bowel disease. Following a re-call of the 5' RACE reads, TCRdb has one entry per CDR3 protein and lacks DNA. The table for this sample gives about 140,000 distinct CDR3 sequences. Sequencing was carried out using blood. All receptors derive from a human donor with ulcerative colitis or Crohn's disease, or a healthy co-twin of an affected twin (not recorded which).

V and J are TRBV10-1 and TRBJ1-4. The germline V gene has CDR1 WNHNN and CDR2 SYGVQD (reference sequence). The CDR3 loop spans 15 amino acids. The CDR3 loop is CASSESNQGYEKLFF.

This chain connects TRBV7-7 to TRBJ2-3; with no DNA, the TCRdb D assignment of TRBD2 cannot be verified. This CDR3 has 15 residues. Germline lookup yields CDR1 SSHAT and CDR2 FNYEAQ (reference sequence). This chain's CDR3 is CASSLDRAGVNTQYF.

This rearrangement joins TRBV5-1 to TRBJ1-2; as DNA is missing, the TRBD1 call by TCRdb cannot be tested. Germline values: CDR1 SGHRS, CDR2 YFSETQ. The CDR3 extends over 15 amino acids. CDR3 sequence: CASSLPTGAVYGYTF.

CDR3 residues: CATSDFTDSGETQYF. The chain is built from TRBV24-1 and TRBJ2-5; TCRdb selects TRBD2, and the lack of DNA leaves this call unchecked. From germline, CDR1 is KGHDR and CDR2 SFDVKD. The CDR3 totals 15 residues.

This sequence joins TRBV7-9 and TRBJ2-3; the D gene TCRdb calls, TRBD2, cannot be checked with no DNA. Looked up from germline, CDR1 is SEHNR and CDR2 is FQNEAQ (reference sequence). CDR3 length: 16 amino acids. CDR3 in amino acids: CASRYATRGTHDTQYF.

V gene TRBV20-1 combines with J gene TRBJ1-3; the D call of TRBD1 rests on TCRdb alone, since no DNA is present to check it. This CDR3 has 16 residues. Germline values: CDR1 DFQATT, CDR2 SNEGSKA (reference sequence). CDR3 sequence reads: CSARYRGGSSGNTIYF.

The chain links TRBV11-3 to TRBJ2-3. Germline V CDR1 and CDR2: SGHNT, YENEEA. The CDR3 runs 14 residues. This CDR3 reads CASSLGVNTDTQYF.

The chain recombines TRBV20-1 with TRBJ1-6; TCRdb designates TRBD1, a call that cannot be tested without DNA. This CDR3 region has 12 residues. In germline, CDR1 is DFQATT, CDR2 SNEGSKA (reference sequence). This chain's CDR3 is CSADSYNSPLHF.

CDR3 region: CASSPGGSRETQYF. The chain uses TRBV19 and TRBJ2-5; no DNA is available, so the TRBD1 call from TCRdb remains unchecked. From germline, CDR1 is LNHDA and CDR2 SQIVND (reference sequence). CDR3 length: 14 amino acids. Full variable domain (outside the CDR3, taken from reference TRBV19 and TRBJ2-5): DGGITQSPKYLFRKEGQNVTLSCEQNLNHDAMYWYRQDPGQGLRLIYYSQIVNDFQKGDIAEGYSVSREKKESFPLTVTSAQKNPTAFYLCASSPGGSRETQYFGPGTRLLVL.

The rearrangement joins TRBV3-1 to TRBJ2-7. This CDR3 has 13 residues. Germline-derived CDR1 and CDR2 are LGHDT and YNNKEL (reference sequence). The CDR3 loop reads CASSPMPTYEQYF.

The V gene is TRBV11-2, the J gene TRBJ2-3; TCRdb reports TRBD2, a call that lacks DNA to check it against. Germline CDR1 SGHAT, CDR2 FQNNGV. The CDR3 contains 15 residues. The CDR3 reads CASSMPGLGSDTQYF.

The chain has TRBV7-3 and TRBJ2-3; TCRdb lists TRBD1, though no DNA is available to test this call. The CDR3 length is 14 residues. CDR1 is SGHTA, CDR2 FQGTGA, per germline. The chain's CDR3 is CASSSTGGADTQYF.

The CDR3 reads CSARDFDEQFF. V usage is TRBV20-1 and J usage is TRBJ2-1. Germline V CDR1 and CDR2: DFQATT, SNEGSKA (reference sequence). This CDR3 contains 11 residues.

The rearrangement uses TRBV11-2 and TRBJ2-3; TCRdb reports TRBD2, a call that lacks DNA to check it against. The germline V gene has CDR1 SGHAT and CDR2 FQNNGV. CDR3 size: 16 residues. This CDR3 reads CASSPRTRTLTDTQYF.

The CDR3 loop reads CAWRRGTSTNEKLFF. The rearrangement uses TRBV30 and TRBJ1-4; TCRdb's D gene call, TRBD1, goes unchecked for lack of DNA. The germline gives CDR1 GTSNPN, CDR2 SVGIG (reference sequence). This CDR3 contains 15 residues.